One and the same sample provided the 7 T cell receptor beta chains below, sequenced in a study of response to subunit inactivated influenza vaccine. From the RT-PCR reads, TCRdb called clonotypes with MiXCR, one entry per CDR3 protein. There are more than 550,000 distinct CDR3 sequences in the sample; roughly 12% occur only once, and approximately 10% lies in the top ten. Sample: PBMCs from blood, taken on the day of vaccination. These receptors were taken from a man aged 50 to 60 who received an inactivated influenza vaccine.

This clonotype was found a few times. The V gene is TRBV12-3 or TRBV12-4, the J gene TRBJ1-5; no firm D call. V gave up 5 bases and J gave up 3 bases, with 11 bases separating them. This CDR3 has 14 amino acids. CDR3 coding DNA: TGTGCCAGCAGTCCTGTTGGATACAATCAGCCCCAGCATTTT. This gives the protein CASSPVGYNQPQHF.

The chain joins TRBV7-6 to TRBJ1-3, with D unclear. The CDR3 consists of 14 residues. Germline assignment: CDR1 SGHVS and CDR2 FNYEAQ. The ends were cut back, 0 bases at V and 2 bases at J, with 5 bases in the middle. The CDR3 sequence is CASSLAVTGNTIYF. CDR3 sequence (DNA): TGTGCCAGCAGCTTAGCGGTTACTGGAAACACCATATATTTT.

V gene TRBV6-5 combines with J gene TRBJ1-6; 9 positions agree with TRBD1. This CDR3 has 15 amino acids. Germline V CDR1 and CDR2: MNHEY, SVGAGI. J was trimmed by 6 bases and V by 6 bases; bases with no gene match: 6. CDR3 amino acids: CASSYGTGTNSPLHF. The CDR3 nucleotides read TGTGCCAGCAGCTACGGGACAGGGACTAATTCACCCCTCCACTTT.

The chain carries TRBV4-1 and TRBJ2-6, with no clear D. The CDR3 extends over 16 amino acids. Germline V gene sequence: CDR1 MGHRA, CDR2 YSYEKL. V lost 3 bases to trimming and J lost 2 bases, with 11 bases between them. This CDR3 reads CASSQNPPAGANVLTF. As DNA, the CDR3 is TGCGCCAGCAGCCAGAACCCGCCAGCTGGGGCCAACGTCCTGACTTTC.

This clonotype was seen repeatedly, ten times or more. This sequence joins TRBV12-3 or TRBV12-4 and TRBJ2-1; the D is unclear. CDR3 length equals 15 residues. With 6 bases removed from V and 0 bases from J, the gap between germline ends came to 12 bases. The CDR3 region has the DNA TGTGCCAGCAGCCTAGGCACGAGCTCCTACAATGAGCAGTTCTTC. Its translation: CASSLGTSSYNEQFF.

This clonotype came up many times. The chain couples TRBV29-1 to TRBJ2-3; possibly TRBD1 or TRBD2 for D (5 bases each). The germline CDR1 and CDR2 sequences are SQVTM and ANQGSEA. This CDR3 region has 13 residues. V lost 5 bases and J lost 2, with 11 bases in between. In nucleotides, the CDR3 is TGCAGCGTTCAACGGGACCCCACAGATACGCAGTATTTT. Amino acid sequence: CSVQRDPTDTQYF.

The chain uses TRBV21-1 and TRBJ1-2; the table's D call, TRBD1, has no DNA check behind it. TRBV21-1 is tagged as a pseudogene. The CDR3 contains 13 residues. The CDR3 loop is CAGQFGQRGGYTF. The CDR3 nucleotides read TGTGCCGGCCAATTCGGACAGAGGGGTGGCTACACCTTC.